This T cell receptor beta chain was observed in a study of shared clonotypes between healthy human individuals. Study-wide points: Generation probabilities of non-shared clonotypes were lower (relative to those shared by all four donors).

As concerns this clone: Antigen unknown.

Naive CD8 cells were CD45RO-negative, positively selected for CCR7, excluding terminally differentiated effector memory CD45RA+ cells. Every immunoSEQ plate was one replicate of a subset's evenly spread DNA. The table came from immunoSEQ multiplex PCR; TCRdb's copy has only in-frame clones and leaves some out. The sample contains 630,000 or so clones, roughly 98% of which appear only once. The clonotype was recovered from a man aged 25-45 years in good health. The sample consisted of naive CD8+ T cells sorted from blood.

Here the CDR3 reads CASSLRAGGLSEQYF. The CDR3 DNA reads as TGTGCCAGCAGTTTAAGGGCGGGAGGGCTCTCCGAGCAGTACTTC. The chain has TRBV27 and TRBJ2-7; 9 nucleotides line up with TRBD2. There are 15 residues in the CDR3. Germline values: CDR1 MNHEY, CDR2 SMNVEV (reference sequence). Losses at the gene ends were 2 bases for V and 6 bases for J; bases not matched to a gene: 8.